Following are 21 T cell receptor beta chains from one sample sequenced in a study of T cells after yellow fever vaccination (dated by TCRdb to 2018 to 2020). Libraries were built with 5' RACE. The listed sequencing device is Illumina HiSeq 2500. TCRdb itself trimmed the public reads at Q25 with fastp, ran MiXCR and retained productive beta chains. Rows are unified per CDR3 protein, each entry keeping the most common DNA and genes. The sample table records 150,000 to 200,000 distinct CDR3 sequences; roughly 6.4% of these occur just once. 2.9% of the sample is taken by the ten largest. In light of the paper, this sample's treatment or condition label describes: live attenuated yellow fever vaccine strain. Sample: CD4+ T cells sorted from PBMCs, taken on the day of the first yellow fever vaccination. The receptors were sampled from a man younger than 35 who received the YFV17D yellow fever vaccine.

Many counts were recorded for this clonotype. This chain joins TRBV12-3 or TRBV12-4 and TRBJ1-2; TRBD1 matches 7 bases. This CDR3 contains 15 residues. J lost 1 base, V lost 5 bases, and 7 bases had no gene match. CDR3 amino acids: CASSPRDSGNYGYTF. CDR3 sequence (DNA): TGTGCCAGCAGTCCCCGGGACAGCGGTAACTATGGCTACACCTTC.

Many counts were recorded for this clonotype. The CDR3 loop is CASSHLGGSSSTDTQYF. The CDR3 DNA sequence: TGCGCCAGCAGCCATCTAGGGGGCTCCTCTAGCACAGATACGCAGTATTTT. The chain is built from TRBV4-1 and TRBJ2-3; 7 nucleotides align to TRBD1. From germline, CDR1 is MGHRA and CDR2 YSYEKL. The CDR3 consists of 17 residues. V gave up 3 bases and J gave up 0 bases; unmatched junction bases: 9.

This clonotype was counted a few times. The chain joins TRBV30 to TRBJ2-7; the D is unclear. Germline CDR1 is GTSNPN and CDR2 is SVGIG (reference sequence). V lost 5 bases, J lost 2 bases, and 19 bases lay in between. This CDR3 comprises 15 residues. In DNA, the CDR3 is TGTGCCTGGCAAAAGGCGGCTCCACCCCCCTACGAGCAGTACTTC. Translated, it gives CAWQKAAPPPYEQYF.

At least ten counts were recorded for this clonotype. The chain uses TRBV29-1 and TRBJ2-5; no clear D gene. Germline V lookup: CDR1 SQVTM, CDR2 ANQGSEA. This CDR3 is 14 amino acids long. V was clipped by 4 bases and J by 4 bases, with 16 bases between them. The CDR3 bases are TGCAGCGTTGTTGGGCAGGTAGTGCGAGAGACCCAGTACTTC. It encodes CSVVGQVVRETQYF.

This clonotype was detected many times. The chain joins TRBV12-3 or TRBV12-4 to TRBJ2-2, with 12 bases fitting TRBD2. This CDR3 has 14 amino acids. After removal of 10 bases from V and 6 bases from J, the junction contained 6 bases not matched to a gene. The CDR3 nucleotides are TGTGCCACCTCGGCTAGCGGGGGGGCCGGGGAGCTGTTTTTT. Amino acid sequence: CATSASGGAGELFF.

This clonotype was seen more than once but under ten times. The V call is TRBV4-1, the J call TRBJ1-2, with D maybe TRBD1 (6 bases). V was clipped by 4 bases and J by 5 bases, with 17 bases between them. CDR3 size: 15 residues. Germline V gives CDR1 MGHRA, CDR2 YSYEKL. The CDR3 sequence is CASSLPLGQKYGYTF. The CDR3 DNA follows: TGCGCCAGCAGCCTCCCTTTAGGACAGAAGTATGGCTACACCTTC.

This clonotype was picked up many times. The chain recombines TRBV7-8 with TRBJ2-7; the match to TRBD1 covers 8 bases. V gave up 1 base and J gave up 2 bases; unmatched junction bases: 1. CDR1 is SGHVS, CDR2 FQNEAQ, per germline. This CDR3 has 14 residues. Written as DNA, the CDR3 is TGTGCCAGCAGCTTAGGGACAGGGCCCTACGAGCAGTACTTC. Encoded protein: CASSLGTGPYEQYF. The variable domain in full, completed from reference TRBV7-8 and TRBJ2-7, reads GAGVSQSPRYKVAKRGQDVALRCDPISGHVSLFWYQQALGQGPEFLTYFQNEAQLDKSGLPSDRFFAERPEGSVSTLKIQRTQQEDSAVYLCASSLGTGPYEQYFGPGTRLTVT.

This clonotype was seen a handful of times. The chain links TRBV2 to TRBJ2-5, with D tentatively TRBD2 (5 bases). Germline CDR1 and CDR2: SNHLY and FYNNEI. This CDR3 is built from 12 residues. V lost 7 bases to trimming and J lost 2 bases, with 8 bases between them. The chain's CDR3 is CASTLAQETQYF. CDR3 in DNA: TGTGCCAGCACGCTAGCTCAAGAGACCCAGTACTTC. The full variable domain, its missing parts supplied by reference TRBV2 and TRBJ2-5, is EPEVTQTPSHQVTQMGQEVILRCVPISNHLYFYWYRQILGQKVEFLVSFYNNEISEKSEIFDDQFSVERPDGSNFTLKIRSTKLEDSAMYFCASTLAQETQYFGPGTRLLVL.

This clonotype has at least ten counts. The chain employs TRBV7-2 and TRBJ2-1; the D call may be TRBD1 or TRBD2 (5 bases each). CDR3 length: 16 residues. Germline-derived CDR1 and CDR2 are SGHTA and FQGNSA. Deletions cut 1 base from V and 7 bases from J, with 17 bases between. DNA of the CDR3: TGTGCCAGCAGCTTAGTAACGGGGTTAAGGGGTAATGAGCAGTTCTTC. The encoded protein is CASSLVTGLRGNEQFF.

This clonotype was found a few times. The chain links TRBV12-3 or TRBV12-4 to TRBJ2-1, with TRBD1 identical over 8 bases. V trimming: 6 bases; J trimming: 3 bases; junction bases outside the gene matches: 4. This CDR3 spans 14 amino acids. This CDR3 reads CASRWGQVYNEQFF. The CDR3 DNA reads TGTGCCAGCAGATGGGGACAGGTCTACAATGAGCAGTTCTTC.

The sample holds many counts of this clonotype. V and J are TRBV6-1 and TRBJ2-7; 10 bases align to TRBD1. Germline-derived CDR1 and CDR2 are MNHNS and SASEGT. CDR3 length: 14 residues. V shed 2 bases and J 6 bases; nucleotides not matched to a gene: 4. The CDR3 nucleotides are TGTGCCAGCAGTGAATTGGACAGGGGGTTCGAGCAGTACGTC. Its translation: CASSELDRGFEQYV.

The table lists this clonotype with a few counts. The chain is built from TRBV24-1 and TRBJ2-5; D remains ambiguous. The CDR3 is 14 amino acids. V lost 9 bases, J lost 5 bases, and 18 bases lay in between. Germline CDR1 KGHDR, CDR2 SFDVKD. CDR3 protein: CATSPRRGQETQYF. In DNA form, the CDR3 reads TGTGCCACCTCCCCGAGGCGAGGTCAGGAGACCCAGTACTTC.

The chain links TRBV7-8 to TRBJ1-5; D ambiguous. Germline CDR1 SGHVS, CDR2 FQNEAQ. This CDR3 comprises 14 residues. V dropped 5 bases and J dropped 0 bases, with 8 bases sitting between them. Here the CDR3 reads CASSGNYSNQPQHF. DNA for the CDR3: TGTGCCAGCAGCGGAAATTATAGCAATCAGCCCCAGCATTTT.

This clonotype was observed many times. V usage is TRBV29-1 and J usage is TRBJ1-5; D ambiguous. The ends were cut back, 7 bases at V and 1 base at J, with 17 bases in the middle. The CDR3 spans 15 residues. Germline loops: CDR1 SQVTM, CDR2 ANQGSEA. The CDR3 bases are TGCAGCGCGAAGTTAGGAAGGGAGAGCAATCAGCCCCAGCATTTT. Translation gives CSAKLGRESNQPQHF. Variable domain in full (rest from reference TRBV29-1 and TRBJ1-5): SAVISQKPSRDICQRGTSLTIQCQVDSQVTMMFWYRQQPGQSLTLIATANQGSEATYESGFVIDKFPISRPNLTFSTLTVSNMSPEDSSIYLCSAKLGRESNQPQHFGDGTRLSIL.

This clonotype was seen repeatedly, ten times or more. J is TRBJ1-2 and V is TRBV4-2; D not certain. Germline V gene sequence: CDR1 LGHNA, CDR2 YNFKEQ. The length of the CDR3 is 14 residues. The ends were cut back, 4 bases at V and 2 bases at J, with 11 bases in the middle. The CDR3 here is CASSRVGENYGYTF. CDR3 in DNA: TGTGCCAGCAGCCGCGTCGGGGAAAACTATGGCTACACCTTC.

The chain has TRBV25-1 and TRBJ1-6; 8 nucleotides line up with TRBD1. Trimming took 5 bases from V and 11 from J; bases not matched to a gene: 8. Germline loops: CDR1 MGHDK, CDR2 SYGVNS. This CDR3 comprises 14 residues. CDR3 sequence reads: CASSPGTGITPLHF. CDR3 bases: TGTGCCAGCAGTCCAGGGACAGGTATAACACCCCTCCACTTT. Full variable domain (missing parts from reference TRBV25-1 and TRBJ1-6): EADIYQTPRYLVIGTGKKITLECSQTMGHDKMYWYQQDPGMELHLIHYSYGVNSTEKGDLSSESTVSRIRTEHFPLTLESARPSHTSQYLCASSPGTGITPLHFGNGTRLTVT.

The chain carries TRBV10-1 and TRBJ2-7; 7 nucleotides line up with TRBD1. V trimming: 0 bases; J trimming: 7 bases; junction bases outside the gene matches: 9. In germline, CDR1 is WNHNN, CDR2 SYGVQD (reference sequence). CDR3 length: 15 residues. The CDR3 is CASSESSDRAFEQYF. CDR3 DNA sequence: TGCGCCAGCAGTGAGTCGTCCGACAGGGCGTTTGAGCAGTACTTC.

This clonotype was found many times. The chain combines TRBV6-6 with TRBJ1-6; D possibly corresponds to TRBD1 (6 bases). Germline CDR1 reads MNHNY; CDR2 reads SVGAGI (reference sequence). V was trimmed by 7 bases and J by 10 bases, leaving 23 bases between them. The CDR3 covers 16 residues. The CDR3 region is CASTPAGTWGQSPLHF. CDR3 coding DNA: TGTGCCAGCACCCCCGCCGGGACCTGGGGACAATCACCCCTCCACTTT.

This clonotype has a handful of counts. V usage is TRBV20-1 and J usage is TRBJ1-2; 9 bases are a match to TRBD1. V gave up 3 bases and J gave up 7 bases; unmatched junction bases: 12. The CDR3 sequence is 15 residues long. Germline V gives CDR1 DFQATT, CDR2 SNEGSKA (reference sequence). The CDR3 loop is CSARITGGGLVGYTF. CDR3 in DNA: TGCAGTGCTAGGATAACAGGGGGCGGTTTGGTTGGCTACACCTTC.

The gene calls are TRBV12-3 or TRBV12-4 and TRBJ1-5; maybe TRBD1 (5 bases). The CDR3 consists of 13 residues. V was trimmed by 3 bases and J by 7 bases, leaving 10 bases between them. CDR3 nucleotide sequence: TGTGCCAGCAGTTTGCAGGGCAGCCAGCCCCAGCATTTT. This sequence encodes CASSLQGSQPQHF.

This clonotype has a handful of counts. For the CDR3, the DNA is TGTGCCAGCAGTGCCGGGGGCAATGAGCAGTTCTTC. Translated: CASSAGGNEQFF. The chain carries TRBV2 and TRBJ2-1, with D possibly matching TRBD2 (6 bases). The CDR3 is made up of 12 amino acids. The V and J ends lost 4 bases and 6 bases respectively, with 7 bases between them. Germline CDR1 SNHLY, CDR2 FYNNEI.